These 31 T cell receptor beta chains came from one sample sequenced in a study of T cells in Graves' hyperthyroidism and ophthalmopathy. Amplification yielded TCR beta CDR3 regions, with RNA transcripts as the source. An initial round of RT-PCR targeting the TCR CDR3 relied on the HTBI primer set. MiXCR was run by TCRdb on the multiplex PCR reads, yielding one entry per CDR3 protein. Of a few hundred thousand distinct CDR3 sequences in the sample, 13% to 15% are singletons; the top ten hold 17%. The sequenced material came from blood. The receptors stem from a woman between 18 and 29 years old with Graves' hyperthyroidism.

This sequence joins TRBV28 and TRBJ1-2, with TRBD1 as a possible D gene (5 bases). From germline, CDR1 is MDHEN and CDR2 SYDVKM. CDR3 length: 15 amino acids. V was shortened by 2 bases and J by 5 bases, with 15 bases between the two germline ends. The CDR3, as DNA: TGTGCCAGCAGTTTAGAGGTGGGGGGTGGGTATGGCTACACCTTC. Protein sequence: CASSLEVGGGYGYTF.

This chain joins TRBV18 and TRBJ2-7; D is unresolved. Germline V gene lookup returns CDR1 KGHSH and CDR2 LQKENI. The length of the CDR3 is 13 residues. V was shortened by 3 bases and J by 5 bases, with 11 bases between the two germline ends. The CDR3 region is CASSPLGVHEQYV. CDR3 nucleotide sequence: TGTGCCAGCTCACCTCTTGGTGTTCACGAGCAGTACGTC.

This clonotype has a count of ten or more. V and J are TRBV18 and TRBJ2-6, with a possible D match to TRBD2 (5 bases). CDR1 is KGHSH and CDR2 is LQKENI in the germline V gene. Trimming took off 3 bases at V and 0 bases at J, with 9 bases between the two ends. The length of the CDR3 is 16 residues. CDR3 region: CASSPARDSGANVLTF. The CDR3 DNA is TGTGCCAGCTCACCGGCCCGGGACTCTGGGGCCAACGTCCTGACTTTC. Drawing the rest from reference TRBV18 and TRBJ2-6, the complete variable domain is NAGVMQNPRHLVRRRGQEARLRCSPMKGHSHVYWYRQLPEEGLKFMVYLQKENIIDESGMPKERFSAEFPKEGPSILRIQQVVRGDSAAYFCASSPARDSGANVLTFGAGSRLTVL.

This clonotype turned up a few times. The CDR3 sequence is CATSDTGGTAKNIQYF. The CDR3 coding sequence is TGTGCCACCAGCGATACAGGGGGAACAGCCAAAAACATTCAGTACTTC. V and J are TRBV24-1 and TRBJ2-4; 8 nucleotides agree with TRBD1. The CDR3 has 16 amino acids. Trimming removed 7 bases from V and 0 bases from J; junction bases left unmatched: 7. From germline, CDR1 is KGHDR and CDR2 SFDVKD.

J is TRBJ2-6 and V is TRBV7-3; the D call may be TRBD1 or TRBD2 (6 bases each). The CDR3 length is 16 residues. Germline values: CDR1 SGHTA, CDR2 FQGTGA. The V end was cut by 5 bases, the J end by 4 bases, with 15 bases between. The CDR3: CASSPQGGTGANVLTF. The CDR3 nucleotides read TGTGCCAGCAGCCCCCAAGGGGGGACCGGGGCCAACGTCCTGACTTTC.

The chain recombines TRBV15 with TRBJ1-3; 11 bases are shared with TRBD1. Trimming at V came to 3 bases and at J to 3 bases, leaving 7 bases not matched to a gene. The germline CDR1 and CDR2 sequences are LNHNV and YYDKDF (reference sequence). The CDR3 length is 17 residues. CDR3 sequence (DNA): TGTGCCACCAGCAGCCCTAGGACAGGGGGCTTTGGAAACACCATATATTTT. Its translation: CATSSPRTGGFGNTIYF. Based on the CDR3 plus reference TRBV15 and TRBJ1-3, the full variable domain is DAMVIQNPRYQVTQFGKPVTLSCSQTLNHNVMYWYQQKSSQAPKLLFHYYDKDFNNEADTPDNFQSRRPNTSFCFLDIRSPGLGDTAMYLCATSSPRTGGFGNTIYFGEGSWLTVV.

This clonotype came up many times. This chain connects TRBV3-1 to TRBJ1-1; a possible D gene is TRBD1 (5 bases). V shed 2 bases and J shed 1 base, with 17 bases lying between them. CDR3 length: 17 residues. CDR1 and CDR2 from the germline V gene are LGHDT and YNNKEL (reference sequence). The DNA of the CDR3 is TGTGCCAGCAGCCAATATGGGGGGAGTGTCGGGAACACTGAAGCTTTCTTT. Its translation: CASSQYGGSVGNTEAFF.

This clonotype showed up many times. The chain employs TRBV27 and TRBJ2-6; D gene unclear. This CDR3 spans 14 amino acids. From germline, CDR1 is MNHEY and CDR2 SMNVEV (reference sequence). With 6 bases removed from V and 1 base from J, the gap between germline ends came to 7 bases. DNA for the CDR3: TGTGCCAGCAGCCTGCAGTCTGGGGCCAACGTCCTGACTTTC. It is translated as CASSLQSGANVLTF.

This clonotype showed up many times. This chain uses TRBV7-8 with TRBJ2-6; 7 positions match TRBD1. With 5 bases clipped from V and 2 bases from J, the junction kept 9 bases outside the gene matches. The CDR3 consists of 17 residues. Germline values: CDR1 SGHVS, CDR2 FQNEAQ. The CDR3 DNA follows: TGTGCCAGCAGCCCTACGCCAGACAGGGCTGGGGCCAACGTCCTGACTTTC. As protein: CASSPTPDRAGANVLTF.

This clonotype appeared many times. CDR3 loop: CASSPSAGTYNSPLHF. The CDR3 DNA reads as TGTGCCAGCAGTCCCTCTGCCGGGACCTATAATTCACCCCTCCACTTT. This rearrangement joins TRBV27 to TRBJ1-6; D gene unclear. Deletions cut 5 bases from V and 2 bases from J, with 13 bases between. The CDR3 is made up of 16 amino acids. Looked up from germline, CDR1 is MNHEY and CDR2 is SMNVEV (reference sequence).

This clonotype was found many times. The chain joins TRBV6-5 to TRBJ1-2; D gene unclear. The CDR3 runs 14 residues. Per germline, CDR1 MNHEY and CDR2 SVGAGI. The V end was cut by 0 bases, the J end by 4 bases, with 9 bases between. In DNA, the CDR3 is TGTGCCAGCAGTTACTCTTCCGTGAGCTATGGCTACACCTTC. Translating gives CASSYSSVSYGYTF.

There are a few counts of this clonotype. The chain has TRBV30 and TRBJ1-5, with D tentatively TRBD1 (6 bases). V was shortened by 5 bases and J by 9 bases, with 17 bases between the two germline ends. This CDR3 is 13 amino acids long. Germline V lookup: CDR1 GTSNPN, CDR2 SVGIG (reference sequence). For the CDR3, the DNA is TGTGCCTGGGTGGACAGAATCGGTGGGCCCCAGCATTTT. Protein product: CAWVDRIGGPQHF.

This clonotype was seen many times. V usage is TRBV3-1 and J usage is TRBJ1-4, with D uncertain. The CDR3 has 16 residues. CDR1 is LGHDT and CDR2 is YNNKEL in the germline V gene (reference sequence). Trimming shortened V by 3 bases and J by 5 bases, and 16 bases separated the two germline ends. The CDR3 protein is CASSHPLSWGNEKLFF. The DNA of the CDR3 is TGTGCCAGCAGCCATCCCCTGAGTTGGGGAAATGAAAAACTGTTTTTT.

This clonotype was seen repeatedly, ten times or more. This chain links TRBV20-1 with TRBJ2-5; unclear D gene. Germline loops: CDR1 DFQATT, CDR2 SNEGSKA (reference sequence). The CDR3 is 13 amino acids. Between the trimmed V and J ends, which lost 1 base and 4 bases, there was a span of 10 bases. As DNA, the CDR3 is TGCAGTGCTAGAGTTCAGGCGGTAGAGACCCAGTACTTC. This codes for CSARVQAVETQYF.

The chain has TRBV24-1 and TRBJ2-2; the match to TRBD2 covers 13 bases. The CDR3 extends over 15 amino acids. Germline V gene sequence: CDR1 KGHDR, CDR2 SFDVKD. The V segment lost 11 bases and the J segment 5 bases; nucleotides outside the gene matches: 7. The CDR3 DNA follows: TGTGCCATCCCCCGGACTAGCGGGAGTACCGGGGAGCTGTTTTTT. This translates into CAIPRTSGSTGELFF.

This clonotype came up many times. The chain uses TRBV12-3 or TRBV12-4 and TRBJ1-1; D may be TRBD1 (6 bases). CDR3 size: 13 residues. Trimming stripped 5 bases from V and 6 bases from J, with 13 bases between. CDR3 residues: CASSDQGFAEAFF. DNA for the CDR3: TGTGCCAGCAGTGACCAGGGGTTCGCTGAAGCTTTCTTT.

This clonotype was observed many times. The rearrangement links TRBV6-2 or TRBV6-3 to TRBJ2-3, with D uncertain. Germline CDR1 is MNHEY and CDR2 is SVGEGT. The CDR3 is 11 amino acids. V was pared by 9 bases and J by 5 bases, with 9 bases between. This CDR3 reads CASNHRDTQYF. DNA for the CDR3: TGTGCCAGTAACCACAGAGATACGCAGTATTTT.

The V and J genes are TRBV2 and TRBJ2-1, with 10 bases matching TRBD2. V shed 3 bases and J 4 bases; nucleotides not matched to a gene: 6. The CDR3 runs 16 residues. Germline-derived CDR1 and CDR2 are SNHLY and FYNNEI. The DNA of the CDR3 is TGTGCCAGCAGTGATACAGCGGGAGGGGCGTACAATGAGCAGTTCTTC. Translation gives CASSDTAGGAYNEQFF. The complete variable domain, with remaining parts taken from reference TRBV2 and TRBJ2-1, reads EPEVTQTPSHQVTQMGQEVILRCVPISNHLYFYWYRQILGQKVEFLVSFYNNEISEKSEIFDDQFSVERPDGSNFTLKIRSTKLEDSAMYFCASSDTAGGAYNEQFFGPGTRLTVL.

J is TRBJ2-7 and V is TRBV5-1; 10 bases match TRBD2. Germline V lookup: CDR1 SGHRS, CDR2 YFSETQ. The V segment lost 3 bases and the J segment 2 bases; nucleotides outside the gene matches: 5. This CDR3 has 15 amino acids. For the CDR3, the DNA is TGCGCCAGCAGCTCAATCACTAGCGGGACCTACGAGCAGTACTTC. Protein product: CASSSITSGTYEQYF.

This clonotype is a singleton in its sample. J is TRBJ1-2 and V is TRBV20-1, with TRBD1 as a possible D gene (6 bases). Trimming shortened V by 1 base and J by 3 bases, and 12 bases separated the two germline ends. Germline CDR1 is DFQATT and CDR2 is SNEGSKA (reference sequence). This CDR3 contains 14 residues. This CDR3 is CSARAPRGDYGYTF. The CDR3 coding sequence is TGCAGTGCTAGAGCCCCCAGGGGAGACTATGGCTACACCTTC.

This clonotype was found many times. The chain joins TRBV11-2 to TRBJ1-1; D gene uncertain. The V end lost 1 base, the J end lost 3 bases, and 6 bases lay between the germline ends. This CDR3 spans 13 amino acids. Germline V gene sequence: CDR1 SGHAT, CDR2 FQNNGV. This CDR3 reads CASSLVVDTEAFF. In nucleotides, the CDR3 is TGTGCCAGCAGCTTAGTCGTAGACACTGAAGCTTTCTTT.

This clonotype has a count of ten or more. Written as DNA, the CDR3 is TGTGCCAGCAGTGTTAACAGGGGCGGCAATCAGCCCCAGCATTTT. Translating gives CASSVNRGGNQPQHF. The chain recombines TRBV2 with TRBJ1-5; 7 nucleotides line up with TRBD1. The V gene's germline CDR1 is SNHLY and CDR2 FYNNEI. The V segment lost 4 bases and the J segment 2 bases; nucleotides outside the gene matches: 5. The CDR3 consists of 15 residues.

Ten or more counts support this clonotype. The gene calls are TRBV6-2 or TRBV6-3 and TRBJ2-2; 10 positions match TRBD2. The CDR3 spans 14 residues. Germline values: CDR1 MNHEY, CDR2 SVGEGT. J was trimmed by 1 base and V by 9 bases; bases with no gene match: 2. CDR3 protein: CASSGRRNTGELFF. CDR3 sequence (DNA): TGTGCCAGTAGCGGGAGGAGGAACACCGGGGAGCTGTTTTTT.

The chain uses TRBV7-9 and TRBJ2-1; 10 bases fit TRBD2. Germline CDR1 reads SEHNR; CDR2 reads FQNEAQ (reference sequence). V was clipped by 5 bases and J by 5 bases; unmatched bases: 9. There are 16 residues in the CDR3. CDR3 residues: CASSLYSGRNDNEQFF. In DNA form, the CDR3 reads TGTGCCAGCAGCCTATATAGCGGGAGGAACGACAATGAGCAGTTCTTC. Based on the CDR3 plus reference TRBV7-9 and TRBJ2-1, the full variable domain is DTGVSQNPRHKITKRGQNVTFRCDPISEHNRLYWYRQTLGQGPEFLTYFQNEAQLEKSRLLSDRFSAERPKGSFSTLEIQRTEQGDSAMYLCASSLYSGRNDNEQFFGPGTRLTVL.

This clonotype was detected many times. V is TRBV11-1 and J is TRBJ1-1, with no clear D. Trimming shortened V by 5 bases and J by 5 bases, and 15 bases separated the two germline ends. Germline V gives CDR1 SGHAT, CDR2 FQDESV (reference sequence). There are 14 residues in the CDR3. CDR3 in DNA: TGTGCCAGCAGCACGCGGACGGGTGGTACTGAAGCTTTCTTT. Translated, it gives CASSTRTGGTEAFF.

Ten or more counts support this clonotype. V is TRBV7-8 and J is TRBJ2-3; D is uncertain. The V and J ends lost 5 bases and 4 bases respectively, with 7 bases between them. CDR1 SGHVS and CDR2 FQNEAQ come from the germline V gene. CDR3 length equals 12 residues. This CDR3 is CASSPYPDTQYF. The CDR3 bases are TGTGCCAGCAGCCCGTACCCAGATACGCAGTATTTT.

This clonotype was observed at least ten times. The V gene is TRBV19, the J gene TRBJ1-1, with TRBD1 matching 10 bases. The CDR3 is 16 amino acids. V lost 3 bases, J lost 5 bases, and 9 bases stayed unmatched. From germline, CDR1 is LNHDA and CDR2 SQIVND (reference sequence). CDR3 sequence reads: CASSMGDRGGGTEAFF. CDR3 nucleotides: TGTGCCAGTAGTATGGGGGACAGGGGAGGGGGGACTGAAGCTTTCTTT.

This clonotype was seen at least ten times. V and J are TRBV12-5 and TRBJ1-1; D not certain. Germline lookup yields CDR1 LGHNT and CDR2 FRNRAP. Between the trimmed V and J ends, which lost 5 bases and 7 bases, there was a span of 20 bases. The CDR3 consists of 15 residues. CDR3 residues: CASGRHSGVLYEAFF. CDR3 nucleotide sequence: TGTGCTAGTGGTCGTCACTCCGGAGTCCTCTATGAAGCTTTCTTT.

The chain combines TRBV30 with TRBJ1-3; a possible D gene is TRBD1 (5 bases). The V gene's germline CDR1 is GTSNPN and CDR2 SVGIG (reference sequence). The CDR3 totals 16 residues. The ends were cut back, 1 base at V and 8 bases at J, with 21 bases in the middle. The CDR3 protein is CAWSARPAGQRDTIYF. CDR3 in DNA: TGTGCCTGGAGTGCCCGTCCGGCAGGGCAGCGAGACACCATATATTTT.

This clonotype has at least ten counts. The gene calls are TRBV18 and TRBJ2-3, with D uncertain. This CDR3 has 16 amino acids. Germline V gene sequence: CDR1 KGHSH, CDR2 LQKENI. V gave up 0 bases and J gave up 0 bases, with 10 bases separating them. The CDR3 DNA sequence: TGTGCCAGCTCACCACCATTCCAGACTAGCACAGATACGCAGTATTTT. Its protein is CASSPPFQTSTDTQYF.

This clonotype was detected ten times or more. The chain joins TRBV7-8 to TRBJ2-3; the match to TRBD2 covers 9 bases. The CDR3 is made up of 15 amino acids. Germline CDR1 is SGHVS and CDR2 is FQNEAQ. The J segment lost 5 bases and the V segment lost 4 bases, leaving 7 bases of the junction unmatched. CDR3 in amino acids: CASSSRLAAKDTQYF. In DNA form, the CDR3 reads TGTGCCAGCAGCTCCCGACTAGCGGCAAAAGATACGCAGTATTTT.